This T cell receptor beta chain was identified in a study of blood T cell repertoires in COVID-19. Overall study context: Material from acute and convalescent COVID-19 was sourced from the United States, Italy and Spain. PBMCs, B-cell-depleted T cells, or T cells provided the cDNA or gDNA that made up the material.

This CDR3 has 12 amino acids. Trimming cost V 5 bases and J 7 bases, with 8 bases left between them. CDR1 and CDR2 from the germline V gene are SEHNR and FQNEAQ (reference sequence). A single count supports this clone. Original methodology: Reference gene primer amplification gave nucleated cell count estimates. Profiling relied on immunoSEQ multiplex PCR, and the TCRdb table lists in-frame clones only, not all of them. Clonal size and the V and J genes are those of that table, whereas D and trimming came from the DNA. Here the sample spans approximately 69,000 clones, 82% being singletons. Sequencing was done on a sample of peripheral blood. V usage is TRBV7-9 and J usage is TRBJ1-4; TRBD1 might be the D (6 bases). The sequence was collected from a woman at least 80 years old with acute or convalescent COVID-19. The CDR3 coding sequence is TGTGCCAGCAGCCGGACAGCTGAAAAACTGTTTTTT. This gives the protein CASSRTAEKLFF.